Below, one TCR beta chain is given with its context. Its target is unknown. A single base separates this from a much larger clone, so it may be a read error. RNA served as the template for amplifying TCR beta CDR3 regions. Second-round multiplex PCR followed a first-round RT-PCR using HTBI primers. One entry per CDR3 protein, called by TCRdb with MiXCR from the multiplex PCR reads. Among about 700,000 distinct CDR3 sequences listed, roughly 41% were seen once. This specimen comes from a study of Graves' ophthalmopathy and Graves' hyperthyroidism. Study-level findings and limits: Blood shared most expanded thyroid clonotypes above 0.001 frequency. Discrimination between ophthalmopathy and stable hyperthyroidism by a 13-signature model showed more than 85% sensitivity and more than 65% specificity.

The V gene lost 1 base and the J gene lost 5 bases, with 13 bases spanning the gap. From germline, CDR1 is SGDLS and CDR2 YYNGEE. CDR3 length: 15 residues. Ophthalmopathic donors had moderate-to-severe activity, CAS ≥3 and NOSPECS ≥4, with disease that had lasted under 3 months. Symptoms, serum thyroxine and TRAb, thyroid ultrasound, and orbital computed tomography formed the diagnostic basis. The clonotype comes from an adult man with Graves' ophthalmopathy. The chain has TRBV9 and TRBJ1-5; weak D call: TRBD1 (5 bases). The specimen was peripheral blood. The CDR3 DNA reads TGTGCCAGCAGCGTACGAGGCAGGGCGGATCAGCCCCAGCATTTT. Protein: CASSVRGRADQPQHF. Filled out from reference TRBV9 and TRBJ1-5, the complete variable domain reads DSGVTQTPKHLITATGQRVTLRCSPRSGDLSVYWYQQSLDQGLQFLIQYYNGEERAKGNILERFSAQQFPDLHSELNLSSLELGDSALYFCASSVRGRADQPQHFGDGTRLSIL.